Listed below are T cell receptor beta chains from one sample, sequenced in a study of blood T cell repertoires in COVID-19. Sequencing used immunoSEQ multiplex PCR; TCRdb keeps in-frame clones, though not all of them. This repertoire shows 250,000 to 350,000 clones, more than 70% found once; its top ten account for about 8%. The sample taken for sequencing was peripheral blood. These receptors all come from a woman aged 45-65 years who had recovered from COVID-19. CDR3s include the opening cysteine and the closing phenylalanine or tryptophan. Rows give clone size only sometimes, using once, few, many, or a class for an expanded clone.

v_call clone_size cdr3_aa
TRBV19 - CASSILLTGDTDTQYF
TRBV9 - CASSVDFSGNTPLHF
TRBV19 many CASSSSLNTEAFF
TRBV27 - CASNLRAGGSYEQYF
TRBV5-1 - CASSPGQNQETQYF
TRBV5-1 - CASSQEGAMNTEAFF
TRBV5-1 - CASSLGGGNVGEQFF
TRBV18 - CASSSRRDSGNTIYF
TRBV3-1/TRBV3-2 - CASSAGTPRSYNEQFF
TRBV5-1 - CASSLVPNSGANVLTF
TRBV9 once CASSASGTGFKEGVF
TRBV24-1 - CATSDYRGDETQYF
TRBV6-2/TRBV6-3 - CASSYSRYGSVANEKLFF
TRBV19 few CASSFRDSNSNQPQHF
TRBV28 - CASSPMTWIANQPQHF
TRBV28 - CASSLFQGQYGYTF
TRBV4-3 - CASSLRDRIIVGNQPQHF
TRBV15 - CATSRGLTGSSYEQYF
TRBV30 - CAWTSRDRGDEQYF
TRBV19 - CASSIDRGRSYEQYF
TRBV19 - CASSLLNQPQHF
TRBV7-2 - CASSSGNSYEQYF
TRBV19 - CASSISGASYGYTF
TRBV7-2 - CASSPGGRGITDTQYF
TRBV27 - CASRSAGATGELFF
TRBV5-1 - CASSRGQGNTEAFF
TRBV19 - CASSEYPGTGGLGSNQPQHF
TRBV27 once CASSSLTLEGFSTDTQYF
TRBV9 - CASSVGASHEQFF
TRBV5-1 once CASSPGWGRDTEAFF
TRBV24-1 - CATSEAFSGATDTQYF
TRBV19 - CASSLRDSLYSNQPQHF
TRBV28 - CATSPSYTGELFF
TRBV19 - CASSRQNTEAFF
TRBV5-4 - CASSPVTSQETQYF
TRBV28 - CASSETGFGNTIYF
TRBV6-5 - CASSRRGGYQPQHF
TRBV28 - CASRKQGFYEQYF
TRBV11-2 - CASSLSRAYGYTF
TRBV19 - CASRGRGTYEQYF
TRBV7-9 - CASSFRGRYEQYF
TRBV7-2 - CASSPVVTNEKLFF
TRBV10-2 - CASGTPSTDTQYF
TRBV9 - CASSVEAGGYEQYF
TRBV6-2/TRBV6-3 - CASSYDRHNEQFF
TRBV6-5 once CASSLGGYGYTF
TRBV30 - CAWRVTAYEQYF
TRBV4-3 - CASSQDAAGDGDTQYF
TRBV6-1 - CASSEIVDYQPQHF
TRBV3-1/TRBV3-2 few CASSRAGQGRYEQYF
TRBV7-3 - CASSPRTSGIDEQFF
TRBV5-4 once CASSQGTNNYGYTF
TRBV9 - CASSVHLRGYGYTF